This T cell receptor beta chain was captured by sequencing in a study of blood T cell repertoires in COVID-19. Here immunoSEQ multiplex PCR was the method, and the copy in TCRdb shows in-frame clones only, minus some. The sample yields 150,000 to 200,000 clones, 86% seen once. There are 16 residues in the CDR3. CDR1 MGHRA and CDR2 YSYEKL come from the germline V gene. J gave up 8 bases and V 0 bases, and 8 bases lay outside the gene matches. The sample consisted of peripheral blood. The sequence came from a woman between 65 and 79 years old with acute or convalescent COVID-19. The chain uses TRBV4-1 and TRBJ1-4; 8 bases map to TRBD1. Here the CDR3 reads CASSQDLAGGREKLFF. DNA of the CDR3: TGCGCCAGCAGCCAAGATCTTGCAGGGGGCAGGGAAAAACTGTTTTTT.